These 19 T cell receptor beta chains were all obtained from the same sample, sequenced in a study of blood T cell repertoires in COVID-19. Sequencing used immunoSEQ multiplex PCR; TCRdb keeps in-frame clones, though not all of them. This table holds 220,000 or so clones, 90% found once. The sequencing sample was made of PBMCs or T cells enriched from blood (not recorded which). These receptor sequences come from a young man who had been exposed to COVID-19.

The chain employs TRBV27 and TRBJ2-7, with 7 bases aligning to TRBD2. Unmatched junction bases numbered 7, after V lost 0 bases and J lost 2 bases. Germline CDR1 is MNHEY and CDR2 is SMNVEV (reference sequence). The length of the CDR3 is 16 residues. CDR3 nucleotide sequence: TGTGCCAGCAGTTTATCGGGTCTAGCGGTCCCCTACGAGCAGTACTTC. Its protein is CASSLSGLAVPYEQYF.

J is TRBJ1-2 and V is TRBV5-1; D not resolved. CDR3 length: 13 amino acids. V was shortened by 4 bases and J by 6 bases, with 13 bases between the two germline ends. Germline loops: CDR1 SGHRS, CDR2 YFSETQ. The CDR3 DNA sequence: TGCGCCAGCAGCCTAAGAGGGTCAGATGGCTACACCTTC. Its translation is CASSLRGSDGYTF.

The CDR3 loop reads CASSPNKGEGIANTEAFF. The CDR3 DNA is TGCGCCAGCAGCCCCAATAAAGGGGAGGGGATCGCGAACACTGAAGCTTTCTTT. This chain joins TRBV4-1 and TRBJ1-1, with D tentatively TRBD1 (5 bases). The CDR3 loop spans 18 amino acids. The V end lost 4 bases, the J end lost 1 base, and 22 bases lay between the germline ends. Germline-derived CDR1 and CDR2 are MGHRA and YSYEKL.

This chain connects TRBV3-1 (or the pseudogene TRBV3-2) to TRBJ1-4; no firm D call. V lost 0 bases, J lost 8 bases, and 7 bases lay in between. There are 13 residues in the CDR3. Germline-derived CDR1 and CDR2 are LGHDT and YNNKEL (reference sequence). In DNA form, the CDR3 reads TGTGCCAGCAGCCAAGATCGCCGGGAAAAACTGTTTTTT. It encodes CASSQDRREKLFF.

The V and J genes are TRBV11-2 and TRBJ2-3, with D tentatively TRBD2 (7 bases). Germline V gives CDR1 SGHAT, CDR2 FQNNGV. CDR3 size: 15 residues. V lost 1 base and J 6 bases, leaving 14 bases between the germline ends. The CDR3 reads CASSLAGGGVDTQYF. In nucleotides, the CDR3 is TGTGCCAGCAGCTTAGCGGGGGGCGGGGTGGATACGCAGTATTTT.

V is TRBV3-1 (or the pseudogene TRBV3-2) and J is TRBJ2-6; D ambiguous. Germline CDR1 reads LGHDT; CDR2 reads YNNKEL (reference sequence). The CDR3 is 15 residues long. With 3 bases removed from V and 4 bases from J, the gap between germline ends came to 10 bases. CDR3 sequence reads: CASSHSGAGANVLTF. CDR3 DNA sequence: TGTGCCAGCAGCCATAGTGGTGCGGGGGCCAACGTCCTGACTTTC.

CDR3 sequence reads: CASSLVFGTLAEAFF. The CDR3 coding sequence is TGTGCCAGCAGCTTAGTTTTTGGGACTCTAGCTGAAGCTTTCTTT. The gene calls are TRBV7-9 and TRBJ1-1; perhaps TRBD1 as D (5 bases). The CDR3 is made up of 15 amino acids. Deletions cut 1 base from V and 6 bases from J, with 15 bases between. Germline V CDR1 and CDR2: SEHNR, FQNEAQ (reference sequence).

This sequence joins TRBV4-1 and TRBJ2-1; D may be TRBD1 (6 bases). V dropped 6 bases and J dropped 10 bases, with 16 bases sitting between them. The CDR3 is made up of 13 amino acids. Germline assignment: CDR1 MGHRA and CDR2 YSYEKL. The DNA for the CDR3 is TGCGCCAGCAGAGATTTTTTCGGACAGGAGCAGTTCTTC. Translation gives CASRDFFGQEQFF.

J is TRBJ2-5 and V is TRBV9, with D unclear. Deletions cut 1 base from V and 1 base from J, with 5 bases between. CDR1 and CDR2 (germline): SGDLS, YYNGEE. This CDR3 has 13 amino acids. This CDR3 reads CASSVQVQETQYF. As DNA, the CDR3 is TGTGCCAGCAGCGTACAGGTCCAAGAGACCCAGTACTTC.

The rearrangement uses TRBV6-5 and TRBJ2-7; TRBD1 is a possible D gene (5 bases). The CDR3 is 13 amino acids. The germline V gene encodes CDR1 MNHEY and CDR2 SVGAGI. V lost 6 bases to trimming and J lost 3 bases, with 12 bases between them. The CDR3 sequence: CASRKGAIYEQYF. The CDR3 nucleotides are TGTGCCAGCAGGAAAGGGGCGATCTACGAGCAGTACTTC.

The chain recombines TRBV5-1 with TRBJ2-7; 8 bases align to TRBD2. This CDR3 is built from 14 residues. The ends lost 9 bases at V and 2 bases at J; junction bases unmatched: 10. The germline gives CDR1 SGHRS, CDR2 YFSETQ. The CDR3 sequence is CATSSSGGAYEQYF. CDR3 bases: TGCGCCACCTCTTCGTCGGGGGGGGCCTACGAGCAGTACTTC.

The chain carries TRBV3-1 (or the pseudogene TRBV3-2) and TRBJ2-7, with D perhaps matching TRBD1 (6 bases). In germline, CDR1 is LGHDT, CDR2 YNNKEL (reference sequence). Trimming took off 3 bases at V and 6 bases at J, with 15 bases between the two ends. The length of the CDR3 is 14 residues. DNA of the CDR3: TGTGCCAGCAGCCATACGGGACAACTCTCCGAGCAGTACTTC. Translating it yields CASSHTGQLSEQYF.

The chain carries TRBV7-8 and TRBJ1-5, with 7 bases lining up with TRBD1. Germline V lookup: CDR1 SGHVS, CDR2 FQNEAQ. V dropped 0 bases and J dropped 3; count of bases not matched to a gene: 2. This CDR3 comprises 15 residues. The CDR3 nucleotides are TGTGCCAGCAGCTTAGCGGACAGGTACAATCAGCCCCAGCATTTT. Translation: CASSLADRYNQPQHF.

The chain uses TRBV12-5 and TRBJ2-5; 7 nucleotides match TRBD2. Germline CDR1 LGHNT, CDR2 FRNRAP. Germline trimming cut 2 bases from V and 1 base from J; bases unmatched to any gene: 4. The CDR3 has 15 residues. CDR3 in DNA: TGTGCTAGTGGTTTGCGCGGGGGAGCCCAAGAGACCCAGTACTTC. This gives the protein CASGLRGGAQETQYF.

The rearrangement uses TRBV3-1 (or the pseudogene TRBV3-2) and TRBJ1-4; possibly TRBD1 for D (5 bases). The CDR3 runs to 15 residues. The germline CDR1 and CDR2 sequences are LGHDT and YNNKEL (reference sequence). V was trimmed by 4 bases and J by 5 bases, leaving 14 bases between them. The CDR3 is CASSPPRTSNEKLFF. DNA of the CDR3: TGTGCCAGCAGCCCCCCCAGGACATCCAATGAAAAACTGTTTTTT.

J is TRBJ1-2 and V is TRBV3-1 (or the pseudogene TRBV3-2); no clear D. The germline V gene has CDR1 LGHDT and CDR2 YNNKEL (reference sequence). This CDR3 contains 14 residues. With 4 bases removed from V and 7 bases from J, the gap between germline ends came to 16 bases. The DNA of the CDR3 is TGTGCCAGCAGCCCCCGTTTGGGTTGGGCTGGCTACACCTTC. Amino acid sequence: CASSPRLGWAGYTF.

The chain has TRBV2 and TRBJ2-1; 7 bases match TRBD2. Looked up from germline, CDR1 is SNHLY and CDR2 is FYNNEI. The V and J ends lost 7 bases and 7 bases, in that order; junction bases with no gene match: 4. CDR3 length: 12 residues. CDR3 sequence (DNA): TGTGCCAGCACCCGGGGGGATAATGAGCAGTTCTTC. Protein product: CASTRGDNEQFF. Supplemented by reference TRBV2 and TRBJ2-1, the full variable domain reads EPEVTQTPSHQVTQMGQEVILRCVPISNHLYFYWYRQILGQKVEFLVSFYNNEISEKSEIFDDQFSVERPDGSNFTLKIRSTKLEDSAMYFCASTRGDNEQFFGPGTRLTVL.

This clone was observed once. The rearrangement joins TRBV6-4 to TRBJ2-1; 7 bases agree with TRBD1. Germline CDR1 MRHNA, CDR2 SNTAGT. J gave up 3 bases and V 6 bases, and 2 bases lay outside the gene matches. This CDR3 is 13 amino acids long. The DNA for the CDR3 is TGTGCCAGCAGCCGGGACAGCTACAATGAGCAGTTCTTC. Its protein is CASSRDSYNEQFF.

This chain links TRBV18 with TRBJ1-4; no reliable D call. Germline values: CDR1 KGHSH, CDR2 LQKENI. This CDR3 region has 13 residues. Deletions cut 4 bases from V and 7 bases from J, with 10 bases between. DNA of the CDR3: TGTGCCAGCTCACTTGACTCGTTTGAAAAACTGTTTTTT. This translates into CASSLDSFEKLFF.